This entry concerns a single T cell receptor (beta chain). The source of the sample is a study of control samples from healthy donors and cancer patients. CDR1 SEHNR and CDR2 FQNEAQ come from the germline V gene (reference sequence). The CDR3 runs to 13 residues. V lost 5 bases to trimming and J lost 8 bases, with 12 bases between them. Method: immunoSEQ multiplex PCR; TCRdb's copy keeps in-frame clones and lacks some. This table holds 100,000 or so clones, about four fifths found once. Sequenced sample: blood. The TCR comes from a woman in her 50s in good health. The rearrangement uses TRBV7-9 and TRBJ1-4, with a possible D match to TRBD1 (6 bases). Here the CDR3 DNA reads TGTGCCAGCAGCCAGGGGTTGGACGAAAAACTGTTTTTT. Translating it yields CASSQGLDEKLFF.